This T cell receptor (beta chain) was captured by sequencing in a study of T cell changes during pregnancy in multiple sclerosis (dated by TCRdb to about 2019). Some background on the complete study: The study looked at changes in the T cell repertoire across pregnancy in women with multiple sclerosis.

The method was the immunoSEQ multiplex PCR assay. The clones in this table, taken by TCRdb from immuneACCESS, are in-frame only. Not every clone is retained; where verified, under half of the shortfall comes from an unresolved V gene, and the cause of the rest is unknown. The sample profile shows approximately 60,000 clones; about nine tenths of them were found once. The biggest ten clones account for under 1.5% of the sample. Its CDR3 holds 14 amino acids, cysteine through phenylalanine. Kept here is only the CDR3 DNA, which spans 42 bases and is read in frame from base 1. The trim is 1 base for V and 1 base for J, with a gap of 8 bases between the germline ends. Looking up the germline V gene yields CDR1 SGHRS and CDR2 YFSETQ. As for this clone: The antigen it binds to is not known. No quality values exist for individual bases; no much larger clone is one base distant.

This sequence was found in a female donor with multiple sclerosis, enrolled in a pregnancy study. The source was peripheral blood, collected in the second trimester of pregnancy. Recombination connected TRBV5-1 to TRBJ1-1, with the D gene not clear enough to name. At the DNA level, the sequence is TGCGCCAGCAGCTTGATGAACGGGAACACTGAAGCTTTCTTT. Translated, this gives CASSLMNGNTEAFF.